This T cell receptor (beta chain) was captured in a study of breast tumors, draining lymph nodes, adjacent tissues. Study observations and caveats: Data fit most tumor T cells coming from lymph node, expanding in tumor. Compared with basal-like, luminal-like tumors shared significantly more repertoire with nontumor tissue. Compared with lymph nodes, tumors were less diverse; compared with nontumor tissue, more. Data only fit, rather than demonstrated, lymph node origin of most tumor T cells.

For this clonotype: As yet, its antigen is unknown.

Breast cancer patients provided tissue from their axillary draining lymph nodes. Germline loops: CDR1 SEHNR, CDR2 FQNEAQ (reference sequence). Trimming at V came to 5 bases and at J to 3 bases, leaving 9 bases not matched to a gene. This CDR3 spans 16 amino acids. TCRdb ran MiXCR on the multiplex PCR reads and lists one entry per CDR3 protein. The table lists roughly 220,000 distinct CDR3 sequences, about 34% of them singletons, with over 3.5% in the top ten. Sequenced sample: axillary lymph node tissue. This sequence joins TRBV7-9 and TRBJ1-5; the match to TRBD1 covers 8 bases. The clonotype originates from a female donor with breast cancer. Some clones in this sample may be carry-over from other donors' samples. This chain's CDR3 is CASSQATGDPNQPQHF. DNA for the CDR3: TGTGCCAGCAGCCAAGCGACAGGGGACCCCAATCAGCCCCAGCATTTT.